These 5 T cell receptor beta chains were all obtained from the same sample, sequenced in a study of shared clonotypes between healthy human individuals. It was CD45RO-negative cells, positively selected for CCR7, that made up naive CD8 cells, with terminally differentiated effector memory CD45RA+ cells excluded. Profiling relied on immunoSEQ multiplex PCR, and the TCRdb table lists in-frame clones only, not all of them. This sample carries around 700,000 clones, about 91% of them seen once, and the ten largest clones take more than 20%. Material for sequencing was naive CD8+ T cells sorted from blood. The receptors here all came from a man aged 25 to 40 in good health.

The chain uses TRBV27 and TRBJ2-1, with D perhaps given as TRBD1 or TRBD2 (6 bases each). Germline V gene data show CDR1 as MNHEY and CDR2 as SMNVEV (reference sequence). V was clipped by 5 bases and J by 7 bases, with 15 bases between them. This CDR3 region has 14 residues. In DNA, the CDR3 is TGTGCCAGCAGTCATCAAAAAGGGGGGAATGAGCAGTTCTTC. Amino acids: CASSHQKGGNEQFF.

The chain links TRBV5-5 to TRBJ2-7; 12 nucleotides align to TRBD2. The germline gives CDR1 SGHKS, CDR2 YYEKEE (reference sequence). V shed 4 bases, J shed 5 bases, and the junction held 4 bases outside the gene matches. This CDR3 region has 14 residues. DNA for the CDR3: TGTGCCAGCAGCCTTCGACTAGCGGGAGACGAGCAGTACTTC. Amino acid sequence: CASSLRLAGDEQYF.

This clone was counted a single time. The chain carries TRBV18 and TRBJ2-1; 12 bases agree with TRBD2. The CDR3 spans 15 residues. Germline V gene sequence: CDR1 KGHSH, CDR2 LQKENI. J was trimmed by 5 bases and V by 2 bases; bases with no gene match: 1. The chain's CDR3 is CASSPRLAGDNEQFF. The CDR3 DNA reads as TGTGCCAGCTCACCAAGACTAGCGGGAGACAATGAGCAGTTCTTC.

The rearrangement joins TRBV4-1 to TRBJ2-5; 10 bases align to TRBD2. The CDR3 covers 17 residues. Germline CDR1 reads MGHRA; CDR2 reads YSYEKL. V shed 1 base, J shed 0 bases, and the junction held 5 bases outside the gene matches. The CDR3 reads CASSQGTSGTYQETQYF. The CDR3 bases are TGCGCCAGCAGCCAAGGTACTAGCGGGACGTACCAAGAGACCCAGTACTTC.

The genes are TRBV2 and TRBJ2-7, with D perhaps TRBD1 (5 bases). CDR3 length: 16 amino acids. Deletions cut 4 bases from V and 0 bases from J, with 16 bases between. The germline CDR1 and CDR2 sequences are SNHLY and FYNNEI. The CDR3 sequence: CASSVLRERSSYEQYF. The DNA of the CDR3 is TGTGCCAGCAGTGTGCTCAGGGAAAGGAGCTCCTACGAGCAGTACTTC.